These 21 T cell receptor beta chains came from one sample sequenced in a study of Graves' ophthalmopathy and Graves' hyperthyroidism. Amplification of TCR beta CDR3 regions used RNA transcripts. Second-round multiplex PCR followed a first-round RT-PCR using HTBI primers. TCRdb passed the multiplex PCR reads through MiXCR, listing each CDR3 protein once. The sample holds around 340,000 distinct CDR3 sequences, 17% seen once. Sequenced material: peripheral blood. These receptor sequences come from an adult man with Graves' ophthalmopathy.

In its sample, this clonotype was seen many times. The chain combines TRBV12-3 or TRBV12-4 with TRBJ2-5; the match to TRBD2 covers 7 bases. Trimming cost V 7 bases and J 2 bases; bases outside gene matches: 10. This CDR3 spans 15 amino acids. CDR3 amino acids: CASKPSGNLQETQYF. As DNA, the CDR3 is TGTGCCAGCAAGCCTAGCGGTAACCTACAAGAGACCCAGTACTTC.

V and J are TRBV20-1 and TRBJ1-5; D possibly corresponds to TRBD1 (5 bases). CDR1 DFQATT and CDR2 SNEGSKA come from the germline V gene (reference sequence). This CDR3 contains 13 residues. V was trimmed by 6 bases and J by 5 bases, leaving 14 bases between them. The CDR3 loop is CSARVGGHQPQHF. CDR3 DNA: TGCAGTGCCAGGGTCGGGGGACATCAGCCCCAGCATTTT.

This clonotype was seen ten or more times. The rearrangement uses TRBV6-1 and TRBJ1-1, with D possibly TRBD1 on 5 matching bases. Germline V gives CDR1 MNHNS, CDR2 SASEGT. This CDR3 spans 13 amino acids. Trimming cost V 4 bases and J 6 bases, with 12 bases left between them. The DNA of the CDR3 is TGTGCCAGCAGTGGACGGGGCGCCTCTGAAGCTTTCTTT. Its translation: CASSGRGASEAFF.

This clonotype was observed many times. The chain is built from TRBV7-2 and TRBJ2-2, with 11 bases that match TRBD2. Per the germline V gene, CDR1 is SGHTA and CDR2 is FQGNSA. The CDR3 runs to 18 residues. The ends lost 5 bases at V and 0 bases at J; junction bases unmatched: 8. The CDR3 reads CASSRPSGGTSNTGELFF. CDR3 nucleotides: TGTGCCAGCAGCCGTCCTAGCGGGGGGACCTCGAACACCGGGGAGCTGTTTTTT.

Turning to this clonotype: A much more abundant neighbour one base away suggests this may be a read error. The chain combines TRBV29-1 with TRBJ2-2; the D call may be TRBD1 or TRBD2 (6 bases each). Germline assignment: CDR1 SQVTM and CDR2 ANQGSEA. CDR3 length equals 15 residues. The CDR3 DNA follows: TGCATCGATTCGGGGGCGCGGTATAACACCGGGGAGCTGTTTTTT. Translating it yields CIDSGARYNTGELFF.

There are many counts of this clonotype. The chain carries TRBV4-2 and TRBJ1-3, with 8 bases matching TRBD1. Germline CDR1 reads LGHNA; CDR2 reads YNFKEQ. The junction had 9 bases not matched to a gene; V was cut back by 1 base and J by 4 bases. CDR3 length: 17 residues. CDR3 residues: CASSQGRTGLRGNTIYF. In DNA form, the CDR3 reads TGTGCCAGCAGCCAAGGAAGGACAGGGTTGAGGGGAAACACCATATATTTT.

This clonotype was counted ten times or more. The chain has TRBV10-3 and TRBJ2-5; D not certain. V shed 2 bases and J shed 4 bases, with 11 bases lying between them. Per germline, CDR1 ENHRY and CDR2 SYGVKD. The length of the CDR3 is 14 residues. CDR3 protein: CAISERPDGETQYF. CDR3 sequence (DNA): TGTGCCATCAGTGAGAGGCCCGACGGAGAGACCCAGTACTTC.

This clonotype came up a few times. A much larger clone lies a single base off, so this may be a read error. The gene calls are TRBV2 and TRBJ2-2; 10 bases are a match to TRBD1. The germline CDR1 and CDR2 sequences are SNHLY and FYNNEI. Unmatched junction bases numbered 5, after V lost 6 bases and J lost 4 bases. CDR3 length: 15 amino acids. DNA for the CDR3: TGTGCCAGCAGGGGGGGACAGGGGTCCACCGGGGAGCTGTTTTTT. Protein product: CASRGGQGSTGELFF.

The V call is TRBV9, the J call TRBJ2-7; D gene unclear. The germline V gene encodes CDR1 SGDLS and CDR2 YYNGEE. With 4 bases removed from V and 3 bases from J, the gap between germline ends came to 11 bases. This CDR3 is 13 amino acids long. The CDR3 DNA reads as TGTGCCAGCAGCCTAGGGTTGAACTACGAGCAGTACTTC. Translating it yields CASSLGLNYEQYF. The complete variable domain, with remaining parts taken from reference TRBV9 and TRBJ2-7, reads DSGVTQTPKHLITATGQRVTLRCSPRSGDLSVYWYQQSLDQGLQFLIQYYNGEERAKGNILERFSAQQFPDLHSELNLSSLELGDSALYFCASSLGLNYEQYFGPGTRLTVT.

This clonotype was observed at least ten times. This sequence joins TRBV6-5 and TRBJ1-2; 12 bases agree with TRBD1. Trimming removed 4 bases from V and 8 bases from J; junction bases left unmatched: 14. The CDR3 is made up of 17 amino acids. Per the germline V gene, CDR1 is MNHEY and CDR2 is SVGAGI. CDR3 in amino acids: CASSSSGTGGARKGYTF. The CDR3 DNA follows: TGTGCCAGCAGTTCCTCCGGGACAGGGGGCGCAAGGAAAGGCTACACCTTC.

V is TRBV15 and J is TRBJ2-5; no clear D gene. The V end lost 0 bases, the J end lost 5 bases, and 13 bases lay between the germline ends. This CDR3 has 15 residues. CDR1 and CDR2 from the germline V gene are LNHNV and YYDKDF (reference sequence). The CDR3 reads CATSRDGHSMETQYF. CDR3 nucleotide sequence: TGTGCCACCAGCAGAGATGGGCATAGTATGGAGACCCAGTACTTC. The complete variable domain, with remaining parts taken from reference TRBV15 and TRBJ2-5, reads DAMVIQNPRYQVTQFGKPVTLSCSQTLNHNVMYWYQQKSSQAPKLLFHYYDKDFNNEADTPDNFQSRRPNTSFCFLDIRSPGLGDTAMYLCATSRDGHSMETQYFGPGTRLLVL.

This clonotype has at least ten counts. The V gene is TRBV20-1, the J gene TRBJ2-7; D may correspond to TRBD1 or TRBD2 (7 bases each). The germline V gene encodes CDR1 DFQATT and CDR2 SNEGSKA (reference sequence). This CDR3 spans 13 amino acids. The V end lost 7 bases, the J end lost 7 bases, and 20 bases lay between the germline ends. The CDR3 is CSGSQGGRGEQYF. CDR3 DNA sequence: TGCAGTGGATCCCAGGGGGGGAGAGGTGAGCAGTACTTC.

Ten or more counts support this clonotype. V gene TRBV20-1 combines with J gene TRBJ2-2; 7 nucleotides match TRBD1. V lost 5 bases, J lost 3 bases, and 3 bases stayed unmatched. This CDR3 is built from 13 residues. Germline V CDR1 and CDR2: DFQATT, SNEGSKA (reference sequence). The CDR3 sequence is CSAGDSYTGELFF. The CDR3 DNA reads as TGCAGTGCTGGGGACAGCTACACCGGGGAGCTGTTTTTT.

In its sample, this clonotype was seen a few times. The CDR3, as DNA: TGTGCCTGGAGATCAGGGCCAGGGAGCACCGGGGAGCTGTTTTTT. Encoded protein: CAWRSGPGSTGELFF. V gene TRBV30 combines with J gene TRBJ2-2; D tentatively fits TRBD1 or TRBD2 (5 bases each). Trimming cost V 3 bases and J 4 bases, with 15 bases left between them. Germline CDR1 is GTSNPN and CDR2 is SVGIG (reference sequence). The CDR3 has 15 residues.

Ten or more counts support this clonotype. The chain links TRBV5-8 to TRBJ2-5; tentatively, D is TRBD1 (6 bases). CDR3 length: 16 amino acids. Per the germline V gene, CDR1 is SGHTS and CDR2 is YDEGEE. The V gene lost 1 base and the J gene lost 3 bases, with 16 bases spanning the gap. The CDR3 sequence is CASSLKPGHLKETQYF. The CDR3 DNA reads as TGTGCCAGCAGCTTGAAACCGGGACACCTTAAAGAGACCCAGTACTTC.

This clonotype occurred many times. This sequence joins TRBV18 and TRBJ1-2; 11 positions agree with TRBD1. Per the germline V gene, CDR1 is KGHSH and CDR2 is LQKENI. The ends lost 5 bases at V and 8 bases at J; junction bases unmatched: 7. CDR3 length equals 14 residues. The CDR3 loop reads CASSDGTGGPGYTF. Here the CDR3 DNA reads TGTGCCAGCTCAGACGGGACAGGGGGACCGGGCTACACCTTC.

This rearrangement joins TRBV20-1 to TRBJ2-2; TRBD1 agrees at 11 bases. The length of the CDR3 is 15 residues. The trim removed 6 bases at V and 7 bases at J, leaving 10 bases unmatched. Germline V gene data show CDR1 as DFQATT and CDR2 as SNEGSKA (reference sequence). The CDR3 region has the DNA TGCAGTGCGAGCCCCGGGACAGGGGGGATCGGGGAGCTGTTTTTT. This codes for CSASPGTGGIGELFF.

About this clonotype: Compared with germline, one end of the junction differs, possibly owing to a read error. V and J are TRBV28 and TRBJ1-5, with D hard to call. CDR1 and CDR2 from the germline V gene are MDHEN and SYDVKM. This CDR3 is built from 15 residues. The CDR3, as DNA: TGTGCCAGCAGCCCCATGGTGGGCAGGAATCAGCCCCAGCCTTTT. It translates to CASSPMVGRNQPQPF.

The V call is TRBV20-1, the J call TRBJ1-5; tentative D call: TRBD1 (6 bases). Germline CDR1 and CDR2: DFQATT and SNEGSKA (reference sequence). The CDR3 contains 13 residues. This chain's CDR3 is CNQGSDVNQPQHF. The CDR3 nucleotides are TGCAATCAGGGGTCCGACGTCAATCAGCCCCAGCATTTT.

This clonotype appeared many times. The chain has TRBV20-1 and TRBJ2-7, with TRBD1 identical over 8 bases. The CDR3 consists of 12 residues. The trim removed 6 bases at V and 5 bases at J, leaving 6 bases unmatched. Per the germline V gene, CDR1 is DFQATT and CDR2 is SNEGSKA (reference sequence). In DNA, the CDR3 is TGCAGTGCACCCGGACAGGGCGACGAGCAGTACTTC. As protein: CSAPGQGDEQYF.

This clonotype was recorded a few times. An end of the junction differs from the germline gene, which may be a read error. The chain combines TRBV11-2 with TRBJ2-2; TRBD2 matches 8 bases. The CDR3 runs to 16 residues. Germline V gene data show CDR1 as SGHAT and CDR2 as FQNNGV. CDR3 bases: TGTGCCATCAGCTTAGTTTACGGGGGGGGTACCGGGGAGCTGTTTTTT. Its translation: CAISLVYGGGTGELFF.